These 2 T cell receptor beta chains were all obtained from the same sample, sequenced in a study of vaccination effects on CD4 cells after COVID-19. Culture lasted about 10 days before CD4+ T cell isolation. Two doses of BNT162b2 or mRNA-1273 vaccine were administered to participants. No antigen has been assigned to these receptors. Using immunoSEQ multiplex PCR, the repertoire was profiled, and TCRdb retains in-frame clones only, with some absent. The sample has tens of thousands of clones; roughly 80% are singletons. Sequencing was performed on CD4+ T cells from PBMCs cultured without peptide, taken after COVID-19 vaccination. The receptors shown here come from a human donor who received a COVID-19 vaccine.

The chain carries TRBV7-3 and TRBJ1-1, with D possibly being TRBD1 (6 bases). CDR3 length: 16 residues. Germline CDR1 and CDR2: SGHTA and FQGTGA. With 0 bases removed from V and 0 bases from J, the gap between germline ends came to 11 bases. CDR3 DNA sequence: TGTGCCAGCAGCTTAACTGGGTCAGGGGTGAACACTGAAGCTTTCTTT. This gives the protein CASSLTGSGVNTEAFF.

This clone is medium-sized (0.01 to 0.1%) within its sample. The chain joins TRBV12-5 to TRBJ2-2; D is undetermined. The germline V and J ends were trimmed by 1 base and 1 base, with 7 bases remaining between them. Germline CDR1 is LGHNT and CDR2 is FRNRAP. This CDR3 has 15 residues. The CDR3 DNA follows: TGTGCTAGTGGTTTGGGCCACGGGAACACCGGGGAGCTGTTTTTT. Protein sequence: CASGLGHGNTGELFF.